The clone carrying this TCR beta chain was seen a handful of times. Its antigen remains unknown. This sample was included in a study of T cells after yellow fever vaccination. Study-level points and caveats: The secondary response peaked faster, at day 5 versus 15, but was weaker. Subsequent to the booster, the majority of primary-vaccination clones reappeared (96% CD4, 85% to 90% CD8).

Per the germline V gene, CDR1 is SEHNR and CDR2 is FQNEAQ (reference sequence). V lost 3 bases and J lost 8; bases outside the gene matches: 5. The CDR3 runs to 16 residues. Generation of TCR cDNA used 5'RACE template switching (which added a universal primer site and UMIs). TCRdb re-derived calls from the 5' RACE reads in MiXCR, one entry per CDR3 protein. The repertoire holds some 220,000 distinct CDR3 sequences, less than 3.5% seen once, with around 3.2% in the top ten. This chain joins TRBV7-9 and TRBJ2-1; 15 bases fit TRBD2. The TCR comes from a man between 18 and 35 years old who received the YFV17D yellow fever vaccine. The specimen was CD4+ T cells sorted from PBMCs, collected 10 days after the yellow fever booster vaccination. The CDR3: CASSLRGTSGGHEQFF. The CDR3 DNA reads TGTGCCAGCAGCTTGCGCGGGACTAGCGGGGGGCATGAGCAGTTCTTC.